The entry that follows covers one T cell receptor beta chain sequence. The data originate from a study of control samples from healthy donors and cancer patients. Clones were sequenced by immunoSEQ multiplex PCR, and TCRdb holds only the in-frame ones, with some missing. The repertoire has roughly 120,000 clones, over 90% of them found once; the top ten carry approximately 2.5%. Sequencing was performed on blood. The sequence was obtained from a man aged 25 to 40 in good health.

This chain's CDR3 is CASIKGQGMNTEAFF. CDR3 coding DNA: TGTGCCAGCATTAAGGGACAGGGGATGAACACTGAAGCTTTCTTT. The rearrangement joins TRBV2 to TRBJ1-1; 10 bases line up with TRBD1. Germline V gene data show CDR1 as SNHLY and CDR2 as FYNNEI. This CDR3 has 15 amino acids. Losses at the gene ends were 7 bases for V and 0 bases for J; bases not matched to a gene: 5.